This TCR beta chain derives from a study of shared clonotypes between healthy human individuals. Overall study: CD4 naive and memory got three plates each, CD8 naive two, CD8 memory one.

Study-wide results and caveats: The sharing of 4% to 5.5% of naive CD4 clonotypes was seen across a handful of donors.

Points on this clone: What it binds is unknown.

At deep level, the assay was performed. Per the authors' pipeline: Filtering was not the same, since immunoSEQ gave junction-only sequences without quality scores. The table came from immunoSEQ multiplex PCR; TCRdb's copy has only in-frame clones and leaves some out. Clone size and V and J calls were adopted from that table, with D and trimming inferred from the DNA. The table has about 690,000 clones, around 91% seen once; the top ten hold 34%. The source of this sequence is a man between 18 and 29 years old in good health. Some clones in this sample may be carry-over from other donors' samples. Sequenced: memory CD8+ T cells from PBMCs. Subset meaning: CD45RO+ cells pooled with CCR7-negative TemRA cells.

The CDR3 DNA sequence: TGTGCCAGCAGTTACGGGGACAATGAGCAGTTCTTC. This codes for CASSYGDNEQFF. The chain uses TRBV6-5 and TRBJ2-1; no clear D gene. Trimming took 2 bases from V and 5 from J, leaving 4 bases between them. The CDR3 is 12 residues long. The germline V gene encodes CDR1 MNHEY and CDR2 SVGAGI.